A single sample gave rise to the 27 T cell receptor beta chains below, sequenced in a study of CD8 T cells in ankylosing spondylitis. Study findings and constraints: Made up of about eight highly homologous variants, a TCR beta motif appeared characteristic of ankylosing spondylitis blood.

Antigen specificity for these receptors is unknown. TCRdb passed the 5' RACE reads through MiXCR, listing each CDR3 protein once. This table has under 950,000 distinct CDR3 sequences, about 20% appearing once. The specimen was blood, either unsorted or a sorted T cell fraction (not recorded which). These receptors were collected from a male donor with ankylosing spondylitis.

CDR3 sequence (DNA): TGTGCCAGCAGTTTAATGGGACAGGCTAGGGATGAGCAGTTCTTC. Its protein is CASSLMGQARDEQFF. The chain carries TRBV27 and TRBJ2-1; 8 bases align to TRBD1. This CDR3 spans 15 amino acids. V lost 2 bases to trimming and J lost 8 bases; unmatched junction nucleotides: 8. Germline-derived CDR1 and CDR2 are MNHEY and SMNVEV (reference sequence).

J is TRBJ2-7 and V is TRBV10-3; D possibly uses TRBD1 or TRBD2 (5 bases each). This CDR3 comprises 15 residues. The V gene's germline CDR1 is ENHRY and CDR2 SYGVKD. The ends were cut back, 4 bases at V and 0 bases at J, with 13 bases in the middle. CDR3: CAISGSAGASYEQYF. In nucleotides, the CDR3 is TGTGCCATCAGTGGTTCCGCCGGGGCCTCCTACGAGCAGTACTTC.

This clonotype was observed a few times. The V gene is TRBV7-9, the J gene TRBJ2-7; D may be TRBD2 (6 bases). The V end lost 5 bases, the J end lost 6 bases, and 14 bases lay between the germline ends. The germline gives CDR1 SEHNR, CDR2 FQNEAQ (reference sequence). The CDR3 contains 13 residues. CDR3: CASSLRLDREQYF. The CDR3 bases are TGTGCCAGCAGCCTACGACTAGATCGCGAGCAGTACTTC.

In its sample, this clonotype was seen a few times. This sequence joins TRBV12-3 or TRBV12-4 and TRBJ2-5, with D maybe TRBD2 (5 bases). The CDR3 is made up of 16 amino acids. Between the trimmed V and J ends, which lost 5 bases and 5 bases, there was a span of 21 bases. The CDR3 DNA is TGTGCCAGCAGTCATTATTCACAGCGGAGTGGGGAGACCCAGTACTTC. This codes for CASSHYSQRSGETQYF.

This clonotype has a handful of counts. V gene TRBV7-8 combines with J gene TRBJ1-2; 7 positions agree with TRBD1. CDR3 size: 15 residues. V was clipped by 4 bases and J by 4 bases; unmatched bases: 9. CDR1 and CDR2 from the germline V gene are SGHVS and FQNEAQ. CDR3 bases: TGTGCCAGCAGCTACAAAACAGGGGCAGTCTATGGCTACACCTTC. Protein product: CASSYKTGAVYGYTF. The full variable domain, in which reference TRBV7-8 and TRBJ1-2 provide the parts outside the CDR3, is GAGVSQSPRYKVAKRGQDVALRCDPISGHVSLFWYQQALGQGPEFLTYFQNEAQLDKSGLPSDRFFAERPEGSVSTLKIQRTQQEDSAVYLCASSYKTGAVYGYTFGSGTRLTVV.

This clonotype was recorded many times. This chain connects TRBV5-1 to TRBJ2-5; TRBD1 is a possible D gene (5 bases). Trimming shortened V by 0 bases and J by 5 bases, and 8 bases separated the two germline ends. The CDR3 is made up of 13 amino acids. Per the germline V gene, CDR1 is SGHRS and CDR2 is YFSETQ. Here the CDR3 DNA reads TGCGCCAGCAGCTTGGGGGGCGCGGAGACCCAGTACTTC. The encoded protein is CASSLGGAETQYF. Together with reference TRBV5-1 and TRBJ2-5, the CDR3 gives the full variable domain: KAGVTQTPRYLIKTRGQQVTLSCSPISGHRSVSWYQQTPGQGLQFLFEYFSETQRNKGNFPGRFSGRQFSNSRSEMNVSTLELGDSALYLCASSLGGAETQYFGPGTRLLVL.

The V gene is TRBV10-2, the J gene TRBJ2-3; 13 nucleotides match TRBD2. The V gene's germline CDR1 is WSHSY and CDR2 SAAADI. V shed 6 bases, J shed 6 bases, and the junction held 12 bases outside the gene matches. This CDR3 contains 17 residues. The CDR3 nucleotides are TGCGCCAGCAGAGCCGTCCCGGGACTAGCGGGGAGGGATACGCAGTATTTT. Translation: CASRAVPGLAGRDTQYF.

This clonotype was detected only a few times. CDR3 region: CASSYSRGMTYEQYF. The CDR3 region has the DNA TGTGCCAGCAGTTACTCACGGGGTATGACCTACGAGCAGTACTTC. The rearrangement joins TRBV6-5 to TRBJ2-7, with D tentatively TRBD2 (5 bases). Germline CDR1 is MNHEY and CDR2 is SVGAGI. The CDR3 has 15 residues. Trimming took 0 bases from V and 2 from J, leaving 11 bases between them.

This clonotype came up a few times. This chain connects TRBV13 to TRBJ2-4; 13 bases line up with TRBD2. Germline V lookup: CDR1 PRHDT, CDR2 FYEKMQ (reference sequence). The junction had 6 bases not matched to a gene; V was cut back by 5 bases and J by 8 bases. This CDR3 contains 15 residues. This chain's CDR3 is CASSAGLAGLDIQYF. In nucleotides, the CDR3 is TGTGCCAGCAGCGCGGGACTAGCGGGATTGGACATTCAGTACTTC.

This sequence joins TRBV15 and TRBJ1-1; no definite D call. V was trimmed by 2 bases and J by 6 bases, leaving 10 bases between them. This CDR3 comprises 13 residues. Germline CDR1 reads LNHNV; CDR2 reads YYDKDF (reference sequence). The chain's CDR3 is CATSRPGFAEAFF. CDR3 DNA sequence: TGTGCCACCAGCAGACCTGGCTTCGCTGAAGCTTTCTTT. Based on the CDR3 plus reference TRBV15 and TRBJ1-1, the full variable domain is DAMVIQNPRYQVTQFGKPVTLSCSQTLNHNVMYWYQQKSSQAPKLLFHYYDKDFNNEADTPDNFQSRRPNTSFCFLDIRSPGLGDTAMYLCATSRPGFAEAFFGQGTRLTVV.

At least ten counts were recorded for this clonotype. This sequence joins TRBV5-1 and TRBJ1-1, with 7 positions matching TRBD1. The CDR3 is 12 amino acids. In germline, CDR1 is SGHRS, CDR2 YFSETQ. J gave up 7 bases and V 3 bases, and 3 bases lay outside the gene matches. The chain's CDR3 is CASSSDRFEAFF. CDR3 coding DNA: TGCGCCAGCAGCTCGGACAGGTTTGAAGCTTTCTTT.

In this sample, this clonotype turned up a few times. The rearrangement uses TRBV5-1 and TRBJ2-1, with D perhaps TRBD2 (7 bases). V lost 4 bases and J 6 bases, leaving 17 bases between the germline ends. CDR3 length equals 15 residues. CDR1 SGHRS and CDR2 YFSETQ come from the germline V gene. The CDR3 is CASSPPGDYFNEQFF. In DNA, the CDR3 is TGCGCCAGCAGCCCCCCAGGGGACTACTTCAATGAGCAGTTCTTC.

The rearrangement uses TRBV12-3 or TRBV12-4 and TRBJ2-5, with D perhaps being TRBD1 or TRBD2 (5 bases each). V was pared by 8 bases and J by 1 base, with 8 bases between. The CDR3 covers 12 residues. The CDR3: CASLGTQETQYF. The CDR3 DNA reads as TGTGCCAGCCTGGGGACCCAAGAGACCCAGTACTTC.

This chain connects TRBV15 to TRBJ1-2; D is ambiguous. Germline CDR1 reads LNHNV; CDR2 reads YYDKDF (reference sequence). This CDR3 is built from 14 residues. The germline V and J ends were trimmed by 1 base and 4 bases, with 10 bases remaining between them. The CDR3 DNA reads as TGTGCCACCAGCAGAGGCAGCGGCCTCTATGGCTACACCTTC. Its protein is CATSRGSGLYGYTF.

This clonotype was seen more than once but under ten times. This sequence joins TRBV7-2 and TRBJ2-1, with D possibly being TRBD1 or TRBD2 (6 bases each). V was shortened by 5 bases and J by 0 bases, with 17 bases between the two germline ends. The CDR3 contains 17 residues. The germline CDR1 and CDR2 sequences are SGHTA and FQGNSA. The CDR3 sequence is CASSLSYGGPSYNEQFF. In DNA form, the CDR3 reads TGTGCCAGCAGCCTGAGCTATGGGGGGCCCTCCTACAATGAGCAGTTCTTC.

This chain links TRBV3-1 with TRBJ2-1; D remains unclear. Trimming left V 1 base short and J 3 bases short, with 4 bases between. This CDR3 is 13 amino acids long. CDR1 and CDR2 from the germline V gene are LGHDT and YNNKEL (reference sequence). The CDR3 here is CASSQAFYNEQFF. CDR3 DNA: TGTGCCAGCAGCCAAGCCTTCTACAATGAGCAGTTCTTC.

In this sample, this clonotype turned up a few times. The V and J genes are TRBV12-3 or TRBV12-4 and TRBJ1-2, with 10 bases identical to TRBD1. The CDR3 totals 13 residues. Trimming at V came to 5 bases and at J to 7 bases, leaving 4 bases not matched to a gene. DNA for the CDR3: TGTGCCAGCAGTATCGGGACAGGGGTTGGCTACACCTTC. It yields the protein CASSIGTGVGYTF.

This clonotype appeared a few times. The chain has TRBV6-2 or TRBV6-3 and TRBJ2-7; 8 positions agree with TRBD2. This CDR3 region has 18 residues. Germline values: CDR1 MNHEY, CDR2 SVGEGT. Unmatched junction bases numbered 20, after V lost 3 bases and J lost 7 bases. Here the CDR3 reads CASSYSPRGAGAWKEQYF. The CDR3 DNA reads as TGTGCCAGCAGTTATTCACCCCGAGGAGCGGGGGCTTGGAAAGAGCAGTACTTC.

The chain combines TRBV7-9 with TRBJ2-7; possible D gene TRBD1, 6 bases. Trimming cost V 5 bases and J 0 bases, with 14 bases left between them. The CDR3 runs 15 residues. The germline CDR1 and CDR2 sequences are SEHNR and FQNEAQ (reference sequence). CDR3 in amino acids: CASSPVGASSYEQYF. DNA of the CDR3: TGTGCCAGCAGCCCAGTGGGGGCTAGCTCCTACGAGCAGTACTTC.

This chain joins TRBV6-5 and TRBJ1-2, with D perhaps matching TRBD1 (5 bases). Germline CDR1 MNHEY, CDR2 SVGAGI. The CDR3 has 14 amino acids. V lost 4 bases to trimming and J lost 4 bases, with 13 bases between them. The CDR3 DNA reads TGTGCCAGCAGTTCAGGGACTCGGGGCTATGGCTACACCTTC. This sequence encodes CASSSGTRGYGYTF.

The chain links TRBV5-5 to TRBJ2-3, with TRBD2 identical over 9 bases. V was pared by 1 base and J by 4 bases, with 4 bases of the junction left unmatched. The germline V gene has CDR1 SGHKS and CDR2 YYEKEE (reference sequence). The CDR3 covers 15 residues. CDR3 DNA: TGTGCCAGCAGCTTGTTGTTAGCGGGAGCAGATACGCAGTATTTT. Residues: CASSLLLAGADTQYF.

This clonotype was observed a few times. The J gene is TRBJ2-1, the V gene TRBV5-1; D call uncertain. The ends were cut back, 1 base at V and 2 bases at J, with 10 bases in the middle. Germline values: CDR1 SGHRS, CDR2 YFSETQ. This CDR3 contains 15 residues. This CDR3 reads CASSLSSAAYNEQFF. CDR3 DNA: TGCGCCAGCAGCTTGTCCAGCGCGGCCTACAATGAGCAGTTCTTC.

This clonotype was observed at least ten times. The V and J genes are TRBV2 and TRBJ2-3; D is unresolved. Germline V CDR1 and CDR2: SNHLY, FYNNEI. V was shortened by 10 bases and J by 2 bases, with 13 bases between the two germline ends. The CDR3 has 13 amino acids. CDR3 nucleotide sequence: TGTGCCATACCGGCAGCGACCACAGATACGCAGTATTTT. This encodes CAIPAATTDTQYF.

This chain links TRBV6-1 with TRBJ2-2; TRBD1 might be the D (6 bases). Trimming shortened V by 8 bases and J by 2 bases, and 9 bases separated the two germline ends. Germline-derived CDR1 and CDR2 are MNHNS and SASEGT. The CDR3 is made up of 13 amino acids. The CDR3 DNA is TGTGCCAGCGGGGGACACAACACCGGGGAGCTGTTTTTT. This encodes CASGGHNTGELFF.

V is TRBV18 and J is TRBJ2-3; tentatively, D is TRBD1 (5 bases). The germline V and J ends were trimmed by 3 bases and 9 bases, with 10 bases remaining between them. In germline, CDR1 is KGHSH, CDR2 LQKENI. The CDR3 spans 12 residues. The CDR3 is CASSPSQGTQYF. The CDR3 region has the DNA TGTGCCAGCTCACCCTCTCAGGGAACGCAGTATTTT.

There are a few counts of this clonotype. This chain uses TRBV4-3 with TRBJ2-7; D is unresolved. CDR3 size: 15 residues. Trimming shortened V by 4 bases and J by 0 bases, and 13 bases separated the two germline ends. Germline CDR1 and CDR2: LGHNA and YSLEER. The CDR3 DNA reads as TGCGCCAGCAGCCGATGGTCGGACGCCTCCTACGAGCAGTACTTC. Translating gives CASSRWSDASYEQYF.

The chain links TRBV15 to TRBJ2-7; no firm D call. The CDR3 is 14 residues long. Trimming shortened V by 0 bases and J by 7 bases, and 13 bases separated the two germline ends. Germline V gene data show CDR1 as LNHNV and CDR2 as YYDKDF (reference sequence). CDR3 bases: TGTGCCACCAGCAGAGATTCGAGGACCGGGGAGCAGTACTTC. This sequence encodes CATSRDSRTGEQYF.